The T cell receptor (beta chain) described here comes from a study of T cells in Graves' hyperthyroidism and ophthalmopathy. Background on the study: Sampling of peripheral blood happened at initial diagnosis, prior to any treatment.

RNA transcripts provided the source from which TCR beta CDR3 regions were amplified. When the TCR CDR3 underwent first-round RT-PCR, the HTBI primer set was used. TCRdb analysed the multiplex PCR reads with MiXCR anew, one entry per CDR3 protein. The repertoire includes approximately 600,000 distinct CDR3 sequences, roughly 15% of them detected once, and less than 4.5% sits in the top ten. This clonotype was recorded at least ten times. From germline, CDR1 is MNHNS and CDR2 SASEGT. The junction had 5 bases not matched to a gene; V was cut back by 6 bases and J by 2 bases. This CDR3 contains 14 residues.

V usage is TRBV6-1 and J usage is TRBJ2-5; 8 bases agree with TRBD2. The clonotype originates from a woman in her twenties or thirties with Graves' hyperthyroidism. The sample comprised blood. The CDR3 DNA is TGTGCCAGCAGACGACTAGCGTCACAAGAGACCCAGTACTTC. Protein product: CASRRLASQETQYF.